This is a list of T cell receptor beta chains from one sample in a study of OX40 agonist ivuxolimab in advanced cancers. TCRdb's table, derived via immunoSEQ multiplex PCR, lists solely in-frame clones and lacks some. This sample has 87,000 or so clones; just under 90% occur once, and the top ten carry around 1.5%. Material: CD4+ or CD8+ T cells sorted from blood, obtained in a trial of the OX40 agonist ivuxolimab. These receptors were collected from an adult with an advanced solid tumor such as melanoma, head and neck, liver or kidney cancer. CDR3s include the opening cysteine and the closing phenylalanine or tryptophan. A D gene is named only where the DNA matches it firmly. Size tells how often a clone was seen (once, few, many) or the class of an expanded clone, and some rows leave it out.

clone_size j_call d_call v_call cdr3_nt cdr3_aa
NA TRBJ2-5 NA TRBV5-1 TGCGCCAGCAGCCCGGGACTTCAAGAGACCCAGTACTTC CASSPGLQETQYF
NA TRBJ2-3 NA TRBV29-1 TGCAGCGTTGAAGACGGGGGGCCGGGCACAGATACGCAGTATTTT CSVEDGGPGTDTQYF
NA TRBJ2-1 TRBD2 TRBV7-9 TGTGCCAGCAGGAAACGGGAGGGCCGCGATGAGCAGTTCTTC CASRKREGRDEQFF
NA TRBJ2-6 NA TRBV18 TGTGCCAGCTCACCTATGACCTCCGGGGCCAACGTCCTGACTTTC CASSPMTSGANVLTF
NA TRBJ2-3 TRBD1 TRBV19 TGTGCCAGTAGCCCGGTCTGGGACAGGGGAACAGATACGCAGTATTTT CASSPVWDRGTDTQYF
NA TRBJ2-5 TRBD1 TRBV27 TGTGCCAGCAGGGTTCCGGGACAGGGTAACGAGACCCAGTACTTC CASRVPGQGNETQYF
NA TRBJ1-6 NA TRBV7-8 TGTGCCATCCCTATGGGAGGGGGGAACTCCTATAATTCACCCCTCCACTTT CAIPMGGGNSYNSPLHF
NA TRBJ2-3 TRBD2 TRBV6-4 TGTGCCAGCAGTGTTCGGGGGGGCCCGAGCACAGATACGCAGTATTTT CASSVRGGPSTDTQYF
once TRBJ2-7 NA TRBV19 TGTGCCAGTAGTATAGGGGGCGGACCTTACGAGCAGTACTTC CASSIGGGPYEQYF
NA TRBJ2-1 NA TRBV9 TGTGCCAGCAGCGTCGGTAGCGGAGGGAGGAATGAGCAGTTCTTC CASSVGSGGRNEQFF
NA TRBJ2-7 TRBD2 TRBV6-1 TGTGCCAGCAGGGTGGGAGGGGCGGATCGCGAGCAGTACTTC CASRVGGADREQYF
NA TRBJ1-4 NA TRBV16 TGTGCCAGCAGCCAGCTAGATCAAGGAGTTGGGGAAAAACTGTTTTTT CASSQLDQGVGEKLFF
NA TRBJ2-1 NA TRBV19 TGTGCCAGTAGTAATCTAGCGCCCAATGAGCAGTTCTTC CASSNLAPNEQFF
NA TRBJ1-1 NA TRBV30 TGTGCCTGTCCTTTGGGACCTCAGAACACTGAAGCTTTCTTT CACPLGPQNTEAFF
NA TRBJ2-3 TRBD1 TRBV4-1 TGCGCCAGCAGCCAGGAAAGCCATACAGGGGGCGCAACAGATACGCAGTATTTT CASSQESHTGGATDTQYF
NA TRBJ2-1 NA TRBV9 TGTGCCAGCAGCGTAGTAGGATCACAGGGTATAGATGAGCAGTTCTTC CASSVVGSQGIDEQFF
NA TRBJ2-3 NA TRBV15 TGTGCCACCAGCAGAGACGCGGGCCTCTCGGATACGCAGTATTTT CATSRDAGLSDTQYF
NA TRBJ2-3 NA TRBV9 TGTGCCAGCAGCGTAAGGGGGTCAACGAGCACAGATACGCAGTATTTT CASSVRGSTSTDTQYF
many TRBJ1-4 NA TRBV7-8 TGTGCCAGCAGCTTATTGGAGAATAATGAAAAACTGTTTTTT CASSLLENNEKLFF
NA TRBJ2-1 TRBD2 TRBV7-9 TGTGCCAGCAGCTCGGGACTAGCGGGAGCCTTCGATGAGCAGTTCTTC CASSSGLAGAFDEQFF
NA TRBJ2-3 NA TRBV7-6 TGTGCCAGCAGCCCCGGGACTGCCACAGATACGCAGTATTTT CASSPGTATDTQYF
NA TRBJ1-5 NA TRBV19 TGTGCCAGTAGACGCCGGGGGACTAATCAGCCCCAGCATTTT CASRRRGTNQPQHF
NA TRBJ2-7 TRBD1 TRBV18 TGTGCCAGCTCACCGGGACAGAAGTCGTACGAGCAGTACTTC CASSPGQKSYEQYF
NA TRBJ2-3 NA TRBV7-9 TGTGCCAGCAGCTTAGTCCTTCCGACAGATACGCAGTATTTT CASSLVLPTDTQYF
NA TRBJ2-2 TRBD2 TRBV7-2 TGTGCCAGCAGCAAAGTGGCTAGCGGGAGGGGGACCGGGGAGCTGTTTTTT CASSKVASGRGTGELFF
NA TRBJ1-4 TRBD1 TRBV7-2 TGTGCCGGCAGCTCCAGACAGGGGGCTGAAAAACTGTTTTTT CAGSSRQGAEKLFF
NA TRBJ2-3 TRBD1 TRBV30 TGTGCCTGGAACAGGGGACCCCCAGATACGCAGTATTTT CAWNRGPPDTQYF
NA TRBJ2-3 NA TRBV9 TGTGCCAGCAGCCCCACATCGTCGGCTGATACGCAGTATTTT CASSPTSSADTQYF
NA TRBJ1-2 TRBD1 TRBV4-1 TGCGCCAGCAGCCAAGGACAGGGGGCGTACTCTGGCTACACCTTC CASSQGQGAYSGYTF
NA TRBJ2-1 NA TRBV5-8 TGTGCCAGCAGCTTGGAGGGTAGTACCTACAATGAGCAGTTCTTC CASSLEGSTYNEQFF
NA TRBJ2-7 TRBD2 TRBV4-1 TGCGCCAGCAGCCATGCCCGGGGGAGGGACTCTCCCTACGAGCAGTACTTC CASSHARGRDSPYEQYF